One sample yielded the 28 T cell receptor beta chains listed below, sequenced in a study of cytomegalovirus exposure and HLA in healthy donors. The PCR had 60 Vbeta and 13 Jbeta primers. Sequencing used immunoSEQ multiplex PCR; TCRdb keeps in-frame clones, though not all of them. The sample contains about 130,000 clones, 80% of which appear only once. Sample: PBMCs. The receptors here all came from a man aged 25 to 40 in good health and CMV-seronegative.

The CDR3 loop reads CASSWASESYEQYF. The CDR3 nucleotides are TGTGCCAGCAGTTGGGCTAGCGAGTCCTACGAGCAGTACTTC. The V call is TRBV6-5, the J call TRBJ2-7; possible D gene TRBD2, 6 bases. This CDR3 spans 14 amino acids. V was cut by 4 bases and J by 1 base, with 11 bases left in between. From germline, CDR1 is MNHEY and CDR2 SVGAGI.

The J gene is TRBJ1-4, the V gene TRBV6-5, with a weak D call TRBD1 (5 bases). CDR1 is MNHEY, CDR2 SVGAGI, per germline. The V gene lost 0 bases and the J gene lost 7 bases, with 12 bases spanning the gap. The CDR3 spans 15 residues. The CDR3 DNA sequence: TGTGCCAGCAGTTACTCGGTGCAGGGTTTTGAAAAACTGTTTTTT. It is translated as CASSYSVQGFEKLFF.

This clone was counted between two and nine times. The chain employs TRBV6-5 and TRBJ1-1; 8 bases fit TRBD1. The germline CDR1 and CDR2 sequences are MNHEY and SVGAGI. The CDR3 length is 15 residues. V gave up 0 bases and J gave up 6 bases; unmatched junction bases: 6. CDR3 in amino acids: CASSYSGTGNSEAFF. In DNA, the CDR3 is TGTGCCAGCAGTTACTCAGGGACAGGTAACTCTGAAGCTTTCTTT.

V gene TRBV27 combines with J gene TRBJ1-1; maybe TRBD1 (5 bases). The germline V and J ends were trimmed by 4 bases and 1 base, with 7 bases remaining between them. Germline V CDR1 and CDR2: MNHEY, SMNVEV (reference sequence). The CDR3 has 13 amino acids. The CDR3 DNA follows: TGTGCCAGCAGTTCGCAGGGGAACACTGAAGCTTTCTTT. Translating gives CASSSQGNTEAFF.

The chain employs TRBV15 and TRBJ2-1; D uncertain. Trimming shortened V by 0 bases and J by 3 bases, and 12 bases separated the two germline ends. There are 16 residues in the CDR3. Germline V gene sequence: CDR1 LNHNV, CDR2 YYDKDF (reference sequence). The CDR3 is CATSRDLSPNYNEQFF. The CDR3 coding sequence is TGTGCCACCAGCAGAGATCTTAGCCCTAACTACAATGAGCAGTTCTTC.

The CDR3 DNA follows: TGTGCCAGCAGCTTGGTGGAGGGATCGAATCAGCCCCAGCATTTT. Translated, it gives CASSLVEGSNQPQHF. The chain recombines TRBV7-9 with TRBJ1-5; D unresolved. Trimming took off 3 bases at V and 4 bases at J, with 13 bases between the two ends. The length of the CDR3 is 15 residues. Germline-derived CDR1 and CDR2 are SEHNR and FQNEAQ (reference sequence).

This chain joins TRBV30 and TRBJ2-3, with unresolved D. Trimming pared 2 bases from V and 6 bases from J, leaving 12 bases between. This CDR3 region has 13 residues. CDR1 is GTSNPN and CDR2 is SVGIG in the germline V gene (reference sequence). The CDR3 DNA follows: TGTGCCTGGAGTTCCCCCCCGCGGGATACGCAGTATTTT. Encoded protein: CAWSSPPRDTQYF.

The gene calls are TRBV7-2 and TRBJ2-7, with 9 nucleotides matching TRBD2. The CDR3 is 14 residues long. Germline trimming cut 5 bases from V and 3 bases from J; bases unmatched to any gene: 5. Per the germline V gene, CDR1 is SGHTA and CDR2 is FQGNSA. CDR3 nucleotide sequence: TGTGCCAGCAGCCTCAGGACTAGCGTCTACGAGCAGTACTTC. It codes for CASSLRTSVYEQYF.

The rearrangement uses TRBV5-5 and TRBJ1-3; D ambiguous. The CDR3 covers 14 residues. The V end was cut by 4 bases, the J end by 0 bases, with 8 bases between. Germline loops: CDR1 SGHKS, CDR2 YYEKEE (reference sequence). Here the CDR3 DNA reads TGTGCCAGCAGCCCGGACTTCTCTGGAAACACCATATATTTT. Translating gives CASSPDFSGNTIYF.

This clone showed up just a few times. This chain connects TRBV6-5 to TRBJ1-3; 7 nucleotides line up with TRBD1. The ends lost 5 bases at V and 3 bases at J; junction bases unmatched: 4. From germline, CDR1 is MNHEY and CDR2 SVGAGI. CDR3 size: 14 residues. The CDR3, as DNA: TGTGCCAGCAGTAGGCGACAGGGTGGAAACACCATATATTTT. The encoded protein is CASSRRQGGNTIYF.

V usage is TRBV2 and J usage is TRBJ2-3, with D maybe TRBD2 (6 bases). This CDR3 comprises 13 residues. Germline V gene data show CDR1 as SNHLY and CDR2 as FYNNEI. V lost 4 bases, J lost 4 bases, and 9 bases lay in between. The CDR3: CASSAGLSDTQYF. The CDR3 DNA reads as TGTGCCAGCAGTGCGGGACTCTCAGATACGCAGTATTTT.

This chain links TRBV28 with TRBJ2-7; 12 bases are a match to TRBD2. Germline CDR1 and CDR2: MDHEN and SYDVKM. The CDR3 length is 16 residues. Trimming cost V 4 bases and J 4 bases; bases outside gene matches: 8. The CDR3 region has the DNA TGTGCCAGCAGTTCCCGACTAGCGGGAGTGGGATACGAGCAGTACTTC. As protein: CASSSRLAGVGYEQYF.

V and J are TRBV6-5 and TRBJ2-7; 7 bases are shared with TRBD2. Trimming removed 2 bases from V and 6 bases from J; junction bases left unmatched: 4. In germline, CDR1 is MNHEY, CDR2 SVGAGI. The CDR3 has 13 amino acids. CDR3 sequence reads: CASSYGGTTEQYF. For the CDR3, the DNA is TGTGCCAGCAGTTACGGTGGGACTACCGAGCAGTACTTC.

This clone was detected once. This chain uses TRBV6-1 with TRBJ2-5; a possible D gene is TRBD1 (6 bases). Germline lookup yields CDR1 MNHNS and CDR2 SASEGT. The CDR3 has 16 amino acids. Trimming pared 1 base from V and 1 base from J, leaving 13 bases between. In nucleotides, the CDR3 is TGTGCCAGCAGTGAAGGCCCCAGGGGTGGCCAAGAGACCCAGTACTTC. Translating gives CASSEGPRGGQETQYF.

The table lists this clone with a few counts. The rearrangement joins TRBV5-5 to TRBJ2-7, with TRBD1 matching 9 bases. V gave up 3 bases and J gave up 0 bases; unmatched junction bases: 4. Germline V CDR1 and CDR2: SGHKS, YYEKEE (reference sequence). The CDR3 consists of 15 residues. CDR3 sequence (DNA): TGTGCCAGCAGCTCACGGGACAGGGCCTCCTACGAGCAGTACTTC. Translation gives CASSSRDRASYEQYF. Filled out from reference TRBV5-5 and TRBJ2-7, the complete variable domain reads DAGVTQSPTHLIKTRGQQVTLRCSPISGHKSVSWYQQVLGQGPQFIFQYYEKEERGRGNFPDRFSARQFPNYSSELNVNALLLGDSALYLCASSSRDRASYEQYFGPGTRLTVT.

This clone was seen only once. V usage is TRBV7-6 and J usage is TRBJ2-3, with D possibly TRBD1 on 6 matching bases. The V end lost 2 bases, the J end lost 1 base, and 13 bases lay between the germline ends. The germline V gene has CDR1 SGHVS and CDR2 FNYEAQ. This CDR3 is built from 16 residues. The CDR3 sequence: CASSLLRDIRTDTQYF. Here the CDR3 DNA reads TGTGCCAGCAGCTTACTCCGGGACATCCGCACAGATACGCAGTATTTT.

The chain links TRBV7-2 to TRBJ1-4; D might be TRBD1 (6 bases). The V end lost 4 bases, the J end lost 5 bases, and 17 bases lay between the germline ends. This CDR3 has 16 residues. CDR1 and CDR2 from the germline V gene are SGHTA and FQGNSA. The CDR3 region is CASSSQTGLPNEKLFF. The CDR3 DNA reads as TGTGCCAGCAGCTCCCAAACAGGGCTCCCAAATGAAAAACTGTTTTTT.

This clone has only a few counts. The chain employs TRBV10-2 and TRBJ2-1; 8 bases fit TRBD2. V lost 3 bases to trimming and J lost 4 bases; unmatched junction nucleotides: 2. Per the germline V gene, CDR1 is WSHSY and CDR2 is SAAADI. This CDR3 is built from 14 residues. The CDR3 protein is CASSDRGGYNEQFF. CDR3 bases: TGCGCCAGCAGTGATCGCGGGGGGTACAATGAGCAGTTCTTC.

The chain couples TRBV7-9 to TRBJ2-7, with TRBD1 identical over 10 bases. Germline assignment: CDR1 SEHNR and CDR2 FQNEAQ (reference sequence). The CDR3 has 14 residues. Trimming at V came to 5 bases and at J to 5 bases, leaving 6 bases not matched to a gene. CDR3 sequence reads: CASSARDRGNEQYF. The CDR3 DNA is TGTGCCAGCAGCGCGCGGGACAGGGGCAACGAGCAGTACTTC. Together with reference TRBV7-9 and TRBJ2-7, the CDR3 gives the full variable domain: DTGVSQNPRHKITKRGQNVTFRCDPISEHNRLYWYRQTLGQGPEFLTYFQNEAQLEKSRLLSDRFSAERPKGSFSTLEIQRTEQGDSAMYLCASSARDRGNEQYFGPGTRLTVT.

This sequence joins TRBV27 and TRBJ2-7; 8 nucleotides align to TRBD2. The CDR3 sequence is 14 residues long. Germline values: CDR1 MNHEY, CDR2 SMNVEV (reference sequence). The V segment lost 6 bases and the J segment 6 bases; nucleotides outside the gene matches: 10. The chain's CDR3 is CASRKSGSSFEQYF. DNA for the CDR3: TGTGCCAGCAGAAAGAGCGGGAGTTCTTTCGAGCAGTACTTC.

The chain combines TRBV5-6 with TRBJ2-3; maybe TRBD2 (6 bases). Per germline, CDR1 SGHDT and CDR2 YYEEEE. CDR3 size: 16 residues. Trimming pared 6 bases from V and 0 bases from J, leaving 17 bases between. The CDR3: CASNLERATSTDTQYF. The CDR3 DNA sequence: TGTGCCAGCAACCTTGAGCGGGCTACTAGCACAGATACGCAGTATTTT.

The rearrangement joins TRBV23-1 to TRBJ2-1, with 9 bases identical to TRBD2. TRBV23-1 is reported as an ORF; its role is uncertain. The CDR3 contains 13 residues. The J segment lost 6 bases and the V segment lost 9 bases, leaving 6 bases of the junction unmatched. The CDR3 DNA sequence: TGCGCCAGTGCGGGGGGGCAATGCAATGAGCAGTTCTTC. It is translated as CASAGGQCNEQFF.

V gene TRBV7-8 combines with J gene TRBJ2-7; D unclear. This CDR3 is built from 11 residues. Germline V gene lookup returns CDR1 SGHVS and CDR2 FQNEAQ. Trimming stripped 5 bases from V and 5 bases from J, with 7 bases between. The CDR3 sequence is CASSVQDEQYF. CDR3 nucleotide sequence: TGTGCCAGCAGCGTCCAGGACGAGCAGTACTTC.

This CDR3 reads CASSVTEYQETQYF. CDR3 nucleotides: TGTGCCAGCAGCGTGACAGAGTACCAAGAGACCCAGTACTTC. The chain couples TRBV5-6 to TRBJ2-5; the D gene is possibly TRBD1 (5 bases). With 4 bases removed from V and 0 bases from J, the gap between germline ends came to 10 bases. The germline CDR1 and CDR2 sequences are SGHDT and YYEEEE. The CDR3 spans 14 residues.

The CDR3 reads CASRDGTGNEQYF. CDR3 sequence (DNA): TGTGCCAGTAGGGATGGGACAGGCAACGAGCAGTACTTC. The chain is built from TRBV19 and TRBJ2-7; 8 nucleotides agree with TRBD1. Looked up from germline, CDR1 is LNHDA and CDR2 is SQIVND (reference sequence). CDR3 size: 13 residues. V trimming: 6 bases; J trimming: 5 bases; junction bases outside the gene matches: 6.

In nucleotides, the CDR3 is TGTGCCAGCACCCCTCCCGGGACAATCGGTTACGAGCAGTACTTC. It yields the protein CASTPPGTIGYEQYF. The gene calls are TRBV28 and TRBJ2-7, with D possibly matching TRBD1 (6 bases). Trimming removed 7 bases from V and 4 bases from J, with 20 bases in between. Germline V gene data show CDR1 as MDHEN and CDR2 as SYDVKM. The CDR3 length is 15 residues.

The V gene is TRBV2, the J gene TRBJ1-5; D gene ambiguous. V lost 4 bases and J 0 bases, leaving 16 bases between the germline ends. The CDR3 is made up of 17 amino acids. Looked up from germline, CDR1 is SNHLY and CDR2 is FYNNEI. CDR3 amino acids: CASSVEGGPYSNQPQHF. CDR3 nucleotide sequence: TGTGCCAGCAGTGTCGAGGGTGGCCCTTATAGCAATCAGCCCCAGCATTTT.

V is TRBV25-1 and J is TRBJ2-2; D unclear. The V gene lost 6 bases and the J gene lost 0 bases, with 8 bases spanning the gap. This CDR3 has 14 amino acids. CDR1 and CDR2 (germline): MGHDK, SYGVNS. CDR3: CASRESSNTGELFF. As DNA, the CDR3 is TGTGCCAGCAGGGAGAGCTCGAACACCGGGGAGCTGTTTTTT.